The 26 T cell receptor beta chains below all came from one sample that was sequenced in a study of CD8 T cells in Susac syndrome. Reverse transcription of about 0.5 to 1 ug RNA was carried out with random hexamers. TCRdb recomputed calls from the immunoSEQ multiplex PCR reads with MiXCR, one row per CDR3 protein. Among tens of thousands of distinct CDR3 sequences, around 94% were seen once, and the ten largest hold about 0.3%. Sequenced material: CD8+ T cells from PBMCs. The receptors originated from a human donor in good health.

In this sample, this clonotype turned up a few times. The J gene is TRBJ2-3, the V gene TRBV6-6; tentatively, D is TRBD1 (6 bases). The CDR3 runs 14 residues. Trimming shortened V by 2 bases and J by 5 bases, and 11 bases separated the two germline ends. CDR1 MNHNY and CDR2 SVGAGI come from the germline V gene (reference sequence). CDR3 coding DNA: TGTGCCAGCAGTTACGGGCAGGGGATAGATACGCAGTATTTT. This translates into CASSYGQGIDTQYF.

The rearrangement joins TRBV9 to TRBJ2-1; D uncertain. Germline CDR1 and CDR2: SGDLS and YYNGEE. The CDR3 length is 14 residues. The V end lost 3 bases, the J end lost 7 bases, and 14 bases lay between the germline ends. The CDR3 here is CASSEPHGLNEQFF. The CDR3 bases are TGTGCCAGCAGCGAACCACACGGATTAAATGAGCAGTTCTTC.

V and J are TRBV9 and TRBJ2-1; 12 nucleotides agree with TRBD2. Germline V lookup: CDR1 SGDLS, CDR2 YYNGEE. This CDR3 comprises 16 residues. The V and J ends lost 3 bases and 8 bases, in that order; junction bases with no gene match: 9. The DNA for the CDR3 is TGTGCCAGCAGCGCCCTGACTAGCGGGAGTGGGGATGAGCAGTTCTTC. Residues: CASSALTSGSGDEQFF.

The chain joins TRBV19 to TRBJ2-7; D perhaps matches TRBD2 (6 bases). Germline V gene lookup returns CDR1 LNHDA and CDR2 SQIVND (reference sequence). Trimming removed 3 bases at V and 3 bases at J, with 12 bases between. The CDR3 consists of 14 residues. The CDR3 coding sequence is TGTGCCAGTAGTATCCGGGACTCCTTCTACGAGCAGTACTTC. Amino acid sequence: CASSIRDSFYEQYF.

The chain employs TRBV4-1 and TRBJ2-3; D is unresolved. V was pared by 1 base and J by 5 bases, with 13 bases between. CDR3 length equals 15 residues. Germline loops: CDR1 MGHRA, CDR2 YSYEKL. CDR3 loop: CASSQGELAGDTQYF. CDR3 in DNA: TGCGCCAGCAGCCAAGGGGAACTTGCTGGAGATACGCAGTATTTT.

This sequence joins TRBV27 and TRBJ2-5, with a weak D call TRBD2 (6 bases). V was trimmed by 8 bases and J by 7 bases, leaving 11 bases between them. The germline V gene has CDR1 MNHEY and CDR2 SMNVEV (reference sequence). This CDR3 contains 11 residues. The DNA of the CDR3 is TGTGCCAGCTCGGGGGTAGGGACCCAGTACTTC. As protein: CASSGVGTQYF.

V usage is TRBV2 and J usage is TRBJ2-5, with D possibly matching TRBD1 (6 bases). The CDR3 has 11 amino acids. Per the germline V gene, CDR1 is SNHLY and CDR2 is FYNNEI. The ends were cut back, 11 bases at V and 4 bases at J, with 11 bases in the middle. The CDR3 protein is CAGRGRETQYF. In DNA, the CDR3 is TGTGCCGGAAGGGGGAGAGAGACCCAGTACTTC.

As DNA, the CDR3 is TGTGCCAGCAGCTCGGCCTCGGGACCGATCGGCGAGCAGTACTTC. It translates to CASSSASGPIGEQYF. The rearrangement links TRBV9 to TRBJ2-7; the D call may be TRBD1 or TRBD2 (5 bases each). Germline V gene sequence: CDR1 SGDLS, CDR2 YYNGEE. The CDR3 totals 15 residues. V lost 4 bases, J lost 6 bases, and 20 bases lay in between.

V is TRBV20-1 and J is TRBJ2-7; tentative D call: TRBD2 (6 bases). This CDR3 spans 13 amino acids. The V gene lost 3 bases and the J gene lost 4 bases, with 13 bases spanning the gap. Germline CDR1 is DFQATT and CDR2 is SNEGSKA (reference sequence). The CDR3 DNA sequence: TGCAGTGCTAGGCGGAGGGGAGAATACGAGCAGTACGTC. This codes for CSARRRGEYEQYV.

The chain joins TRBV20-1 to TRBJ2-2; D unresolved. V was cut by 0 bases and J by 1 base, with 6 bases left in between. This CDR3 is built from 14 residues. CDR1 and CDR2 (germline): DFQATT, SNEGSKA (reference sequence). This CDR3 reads CSARDRWNTGELFF. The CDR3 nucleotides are TGCAGTGCTAGAGATAGGTGGAACACCGGGGAGCTGTTTTTT.

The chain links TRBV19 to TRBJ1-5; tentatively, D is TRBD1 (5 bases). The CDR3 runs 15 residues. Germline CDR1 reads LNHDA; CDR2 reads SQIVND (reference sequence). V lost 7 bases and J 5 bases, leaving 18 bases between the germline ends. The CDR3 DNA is TGTGCCAGTACTACCCCGGGACGGAAGGATCAGCCCCAGCATTTT. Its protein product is CASTTPGRKDQPQHF.

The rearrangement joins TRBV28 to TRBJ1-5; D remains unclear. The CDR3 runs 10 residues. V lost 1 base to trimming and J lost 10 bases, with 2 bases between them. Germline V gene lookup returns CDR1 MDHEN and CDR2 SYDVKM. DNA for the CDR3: TGTGCCAGCAGTTTATTCCCCCAGCATTTT. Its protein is CASSLFPQHF.

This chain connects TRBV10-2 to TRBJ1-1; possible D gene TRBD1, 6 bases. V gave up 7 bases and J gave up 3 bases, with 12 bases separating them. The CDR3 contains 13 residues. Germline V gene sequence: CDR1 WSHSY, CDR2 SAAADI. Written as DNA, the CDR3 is TGCGCCAGCATCAAGGGGGGGTACACTGAAGCTTTCTTT. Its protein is CASIKGGYTEAFF.

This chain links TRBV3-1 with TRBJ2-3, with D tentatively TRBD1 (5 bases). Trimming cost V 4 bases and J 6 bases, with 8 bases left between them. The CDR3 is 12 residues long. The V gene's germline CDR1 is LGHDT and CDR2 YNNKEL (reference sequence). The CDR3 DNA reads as TGTGCCAGCAGCCCGCGACAGGATACGCAGTATTTT. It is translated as CASSPRQDTQYF.

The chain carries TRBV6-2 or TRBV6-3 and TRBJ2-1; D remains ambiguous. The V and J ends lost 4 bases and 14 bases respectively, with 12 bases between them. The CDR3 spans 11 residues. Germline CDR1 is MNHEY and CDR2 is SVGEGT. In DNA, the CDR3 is TGTGCCAGCAGTTTTGGGGTTGTAGAGTTCTTC. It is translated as CASSFGVVEFF.

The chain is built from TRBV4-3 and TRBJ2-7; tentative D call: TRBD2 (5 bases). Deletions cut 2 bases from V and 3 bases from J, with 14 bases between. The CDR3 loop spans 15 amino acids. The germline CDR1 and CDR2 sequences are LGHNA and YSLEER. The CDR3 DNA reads TGCGCCAGCAGCCAAAATCCTGACGGGGTCTACGAGCAGTACTTC. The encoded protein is CASSQNPDGVYEQYF.

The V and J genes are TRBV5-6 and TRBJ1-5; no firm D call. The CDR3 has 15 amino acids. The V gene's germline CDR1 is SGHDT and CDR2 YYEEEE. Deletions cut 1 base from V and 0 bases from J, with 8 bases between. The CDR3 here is CASSLWGISNQPQHF. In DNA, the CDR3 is TGTGCCAGCAGCTTGTGGGGAATTAGCAATCAGCCCCAGCATTTT.

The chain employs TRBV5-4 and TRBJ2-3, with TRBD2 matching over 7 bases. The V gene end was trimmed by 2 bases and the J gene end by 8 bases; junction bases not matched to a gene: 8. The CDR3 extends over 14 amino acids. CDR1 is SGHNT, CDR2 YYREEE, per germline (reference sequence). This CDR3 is CASSFGGDSATQYF. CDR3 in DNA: TGTGCCAGCAGCTTTGGGGGGGATTCGGCTACGCAGTATTTT.

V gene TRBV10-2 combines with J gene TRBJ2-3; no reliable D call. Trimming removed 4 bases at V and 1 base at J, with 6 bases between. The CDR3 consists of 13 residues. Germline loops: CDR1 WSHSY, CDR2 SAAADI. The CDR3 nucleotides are TGCGCCAGCAGTGCGTGGGGCACAGATACGCAGTATTTT. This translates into CASSAWGTDTQYF.

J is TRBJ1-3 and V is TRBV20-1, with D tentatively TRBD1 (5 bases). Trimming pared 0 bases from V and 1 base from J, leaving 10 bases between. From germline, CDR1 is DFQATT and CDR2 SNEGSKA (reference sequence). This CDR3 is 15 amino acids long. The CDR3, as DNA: TGCAGTGCTAGAGAGCAGGGAAGATCTGGAAACACCATATATTTT. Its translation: CSAREQGRSGNTIYF.

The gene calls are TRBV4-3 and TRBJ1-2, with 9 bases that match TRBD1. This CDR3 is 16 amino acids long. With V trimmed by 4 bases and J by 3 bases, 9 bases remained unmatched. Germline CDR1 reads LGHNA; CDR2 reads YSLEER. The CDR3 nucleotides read TGCGCCAGCAGCCGTATACAGGGGGCAGTGGACTATGGCTACACCTTC. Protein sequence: CASSRIQGAVDYGYTF.

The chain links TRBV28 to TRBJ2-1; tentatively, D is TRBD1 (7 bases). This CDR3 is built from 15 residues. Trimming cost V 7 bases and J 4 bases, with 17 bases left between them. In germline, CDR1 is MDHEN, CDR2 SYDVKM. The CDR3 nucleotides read TGTGCCAGCATCATCCAGGGGGGTATATACAATGAGCAGTTCTTC. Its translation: CASIIQGGIYNEQFF.

This CDR3 reads CASSFGRYNEKLFF. In DNA, the CDR3 is TGTGCCAGCAGTTTCGGACGGTATAATGAAAAACTGTTTTTT. The V gene is TRBV27, the J gene TRBJ1-4; D not resolved. Trimming took 3 bases from V and 4 from J, leaving 9 bases between them. Looked up from germline, CDR1 is MNHEY and CDR2 is SMNVEV (reference sequence). The CDR3 has 14 amino acids.

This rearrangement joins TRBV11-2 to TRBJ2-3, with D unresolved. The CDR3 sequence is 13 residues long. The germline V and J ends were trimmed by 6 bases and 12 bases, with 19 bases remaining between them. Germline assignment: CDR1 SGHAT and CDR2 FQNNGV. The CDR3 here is CASRPQSGLLQYF. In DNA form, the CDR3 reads TGTGCCAGCAGACCACAGTCCGGATTACTTCAGTATTTT.

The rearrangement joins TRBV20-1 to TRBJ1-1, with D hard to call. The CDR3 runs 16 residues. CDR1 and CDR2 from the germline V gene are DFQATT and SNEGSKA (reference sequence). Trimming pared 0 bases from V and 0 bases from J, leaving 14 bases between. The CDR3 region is CSARDGGRTVNTEAFF. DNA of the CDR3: TGCAGTGCTAGAGACGGAGGGCGTACCGTGAACACTGAAGCTTTCTTT.

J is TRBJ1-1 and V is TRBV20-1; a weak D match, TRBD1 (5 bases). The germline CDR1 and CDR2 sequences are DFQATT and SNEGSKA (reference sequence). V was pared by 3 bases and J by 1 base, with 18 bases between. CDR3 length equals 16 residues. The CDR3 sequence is CSASTPGQGQNTEAFF. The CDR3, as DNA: TGCAGTGCTAGTACCCCCGGGCAGGGCCAGAACACTGAAGCTTTCTTT.